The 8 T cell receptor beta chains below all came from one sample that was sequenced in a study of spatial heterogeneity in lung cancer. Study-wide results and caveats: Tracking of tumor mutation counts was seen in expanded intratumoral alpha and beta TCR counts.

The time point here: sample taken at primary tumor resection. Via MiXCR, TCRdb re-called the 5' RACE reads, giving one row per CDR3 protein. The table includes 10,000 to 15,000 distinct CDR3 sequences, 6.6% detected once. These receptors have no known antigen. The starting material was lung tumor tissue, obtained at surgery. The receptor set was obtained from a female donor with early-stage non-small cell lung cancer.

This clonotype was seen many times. CDR3 protein: CASSLDSSPRRSTNEQYF. In DNA, the CDR3 is TGTGCCAGCAGCTTAGATTCCAGCCCGAGACGTTCGACAAACGAGCAGTACTTC. This chain connects TRBV7-9 to TRBJ2-7; no firm D call. Germline V gives CDR1 SEHNR, CDR2 FQNEAQ (reference sequence). This CDR3 has 18 residues. V dropped 1 base and J dropped 5 bases, with 24 bases sitting between them.

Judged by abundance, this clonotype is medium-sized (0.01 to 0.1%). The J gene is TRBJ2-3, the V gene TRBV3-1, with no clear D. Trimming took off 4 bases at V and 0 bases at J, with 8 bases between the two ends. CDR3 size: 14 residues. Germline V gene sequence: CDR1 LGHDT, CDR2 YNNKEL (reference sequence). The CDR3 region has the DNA TGTGCCAGCAGCCCGCTGGTTAGCACAGATACGCAGTATTTT. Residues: CASSPLVSTDTQYF.

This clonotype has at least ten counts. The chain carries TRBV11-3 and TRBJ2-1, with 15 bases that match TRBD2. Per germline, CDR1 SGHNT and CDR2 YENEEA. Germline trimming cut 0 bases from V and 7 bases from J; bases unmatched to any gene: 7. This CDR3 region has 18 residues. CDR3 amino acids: CASSLDGLAGGRGNEQFF. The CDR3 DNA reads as TGTGCCAGCAGCTTAGATGGACTAGCGGGAGGGAGGGGGAATGAGCAGTTCTTC.

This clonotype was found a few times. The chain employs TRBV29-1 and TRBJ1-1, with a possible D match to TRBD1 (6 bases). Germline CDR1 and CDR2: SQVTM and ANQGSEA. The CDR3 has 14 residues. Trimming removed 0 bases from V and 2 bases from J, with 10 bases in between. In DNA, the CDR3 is TGCAGCGTTGAAGAGGGGGCGGTTAACACTGAAGCTTTCTTT. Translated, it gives CSVEEGAVNTEAFF.

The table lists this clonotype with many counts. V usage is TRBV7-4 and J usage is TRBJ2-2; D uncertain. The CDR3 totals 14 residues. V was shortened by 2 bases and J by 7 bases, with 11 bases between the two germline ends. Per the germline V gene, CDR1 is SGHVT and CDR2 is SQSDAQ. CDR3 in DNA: TGTGCCAGCAGCTTAAGGCCTGTTGTCGGGGAGCTGTTTTTT. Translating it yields CASSLRPVVGELFF.

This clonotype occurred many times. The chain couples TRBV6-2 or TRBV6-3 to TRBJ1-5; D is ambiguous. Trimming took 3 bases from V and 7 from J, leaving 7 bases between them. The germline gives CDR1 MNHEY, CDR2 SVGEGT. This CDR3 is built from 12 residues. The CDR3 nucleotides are TGTGCCAGCAGTTATCGCCTCCAGCCCCAGCATTTT. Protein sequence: CASSYRLQPQHF.

CDR3 DNA: TGTGCCAGCAGTTTAACTTCTCCGACAGATACGCAGTATTTT. This translates into CASSLTSPTDTQYF. The rearrangement joins TRBV12-3 or TRBV12-4 to TRBJ2-3, with unresolved D. This CDR3 contains 14 residues. V lost 2 bases, J lost 3 bases, and 9 bases lay in between.

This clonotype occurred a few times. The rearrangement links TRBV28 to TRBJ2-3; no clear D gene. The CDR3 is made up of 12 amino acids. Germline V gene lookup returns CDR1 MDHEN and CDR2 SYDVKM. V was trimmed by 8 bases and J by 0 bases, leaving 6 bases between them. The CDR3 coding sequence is TGTGCCAGCGCTTCTAGCACAGATACGCAGTATTTT. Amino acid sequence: CASASSTDTQYF.